These 22 T cell receptor beta chains originate from one sample sequenced in a study of somatic mutations in cytotoxic T cells in rheumatoid arthritis. Clones were sequenced by immunoSEQ multiplex PCR, and TCRdb holds only the in-frame ones, with some missing. The data hold about 9,000 clones, with roughly three quarters observed a single time. The sample taken for sequencing was CD8+ T cells sorted from blood. Source of these receptors: an adult with rheumatoid arthritis.

This chain links TRBV18 with TRBJ1-1, with D possibly being TRBD1 (6 bases). Trimming took off 0 bases at V and 0 bases at J, with 14 bases between the two ends. The V gene's germline CDR1 is KGHSH and CDR2 LQKENI. The CDR3 covers 17 residues. CDR3 sequence: CASSPPGQGPMNTEAFF. In DNA form, the CDR3 reads TGTGCCAGCTCACCACCGGGGCAGGGGCCCATGAACACTGAAGCTTTCTTT. Supplemented by reference TRBV18 and TRBJ1-1, the full variable domain reads NAGVMQNPRHLVRRRGQEARLRCSPMKGHSHVYWYRQLPEEGLKFMVYLQKENIIDESGMPKERFSAEFPKEGPSILRIQQVVRGDSAAYFCASSPPGQGPMNTEAFFGQGTRLTVV.

This sequence joins TRBV5-6 and TRBJ1-2; D may be TRBD1 (5 bases). The CDR3 has 18 amino acids. V lost 2 bases, J lost 0 bases, and 20 bases lay in between. Germline loops: CDR1 SGHDT, CDR2 YYEEEE. CDR3 loop: CASSLNQGSPTSNYGYTF. In DNA, the CDR3 is TGTGCCAGCAGCTTAAATCAGGGATCCCCGACTTCTAACTATGGCTACACCTTC.

The rearrangement uses TRBV19 and TRBJ2-3; tentative D call: TRBD1 (5 bases). Between the trimmed V and J ends, which lost 3 bases and 4 bases, there was a span of 14 bases. This CDR3 spans 15 amino acids. CDR1 LNHDA and CDR2 SQIVND come from the germline V gene (reference sequence). The CDR3 nucleotides read TGTGCCAGTAGTATGACGGACACGCTAGCAGATACGCAGTATTTT. This codes for CASSMTDTLADTQYF.

The chain uses TRBV6-1 and TRBJ2-7; D gene unclear. V shed 2 bases and J shed 2 bases, with 7 bases lying between them. Germline lookup yields CDR1 MNHNS and CDR2 SASEGT. CDR3 length: 13 amino acids. The CDR3 DNA reads TGTGCCAGCAGTGAATTCAGTACCTACGAGCAGTACTTC. Protein sequence: CASSEFSTYEQYF.

The chain joins TRBV6-1 to TRBJ1-3; maybe TRBD1 (6 bases). The CDR3 is made up of 16 amino acids. V was shortened by 4 bases and J by 4 bases, with 17 bases between the two germline ends. In germline, CDR1 is MNHNS, CDR2 SASEGT. The CDR3 region is CASSVQTGFSGNTIYF. Here the CDR3 DNA reads TGTGCCAGCAGTGTACAAACAGGGTTCTCCGGAAACACCATATATTTT.

The CDR3 DNA reads TGCGCCAGCAGTGAAGGACAGGAGAATGAAAAACTGTTTTTT. It specifies CASSEGQENEKLFF. The chain couples TRBV10-1 to TRBJ1-4; TRBD1 agrees at 7 bases. Per germline, CDR1 WNHNN and CDR2 SYGVQD (reference sequence). The CDR3 has 14 residues. The V gene end was trimmed by 3 bases and the J gene end by 5 bases; junction bases not matched to a gene: 3.

This clone has just a few counts. The chain combines TRBV27 with TRBJ1-5, with D perhaps matching TRBD1 (6 bases). Germline V lookup: CDR1 MNHEY, CDR2 SMNVEV (reference sequence). The CDR3 is 15 residues long. Trimming removed 1 base at V and 3 bases at J, with 10 bases between. The DNA of the CDR3 is TGTGCCAGCAGTTTATTGCCAGGGGTCAATCAGCCCCAGCATTTT. As protein: CASSLLPGVNQPQHF.

This clone was detected once. V usage is TRBV5-5 and J usage is TRBJ1-2; a possible D gene is TRBD1 (6 bases). The CDR3 is made up of 15 amino acids. Trimming removed 4 bases from V and 1 base from J, with 14 bases in between. In germline, CDR1 is SGHKS, CDR2 YYEKEE (reference sequence). The DNA for the CDR3 is TGTGCCAGCAGCCAGATACCAGGGGTTAACTATGGCTACACCTTC. As protein: CASSQIPGVNYGYTF. Full variable domain (rest looked up from reference TRBV5-5 and TRBJ1-2): DAGVTQSPTHLIKTRGQQVTLRCSPISGHKSVSWYQQVLGQGPQFIFQYYEKEERGRGNFPDRFSARQFPNYSSELNVNALLLGDSALYLCASSQIPGVNYGYTFGSGTRLTVV.

The DNA for the CDR3 is TGTGCCAGCAGTGAGGGCTCGTCTGCGGGATATGGCTACACCTTC. Protein sequence: CASSEGSSAGYGYTF. The rearrangement uses TRBV6-1 and TRBJ1-2; D gene uncertain. Germline values: CDR1 MNHNS, CDR2 SASEGT. This CDR3 region has 15 residues. The V end lost 3 bases, the J end lost 5 bases, and 16 bases lay between the germline ends.

Only one count was recorded for this clone. The chain employs TRBV7-6 and TRBJ2-1; TRBD2 aligns across 9 bases. With V trimmed by 5 bases and J by 4 bases, 6 bases remained unmatched. Germline V lookup: CDR1 SGHVS, CDR2 FNYEAQ. This CDR3 has 15 amino acids. The CDR3 bases are TGTGCCAGCAGCCCGCTAGCGGGGTCATACAATGAGCAGTTCTTC. Its protein is CASSPLAGSYNEQFF. The full variable domain, completed using reference TRBV7-6 and TRBJ2-1, is GAGVSQSPRYKVTKRGQDVALRCDPISGHVSLYWYRQALGQGPEFLTYFNYEAQQDKSGLPNDRFSAERPEGSISTLTIQRTEQRDSAMYRCASSPLAGSYNEQFFGPGTRLTVL.

V and J are TRBV14 and TRBJ2-5; D perhaps matches TRBD2 (6 bases). Germline V lookup: CDR1 SGHDN, CDR2 FVKESK. The CDR3 runs 16 residues. Deletions cut 3 bases from V and 0 bases from J, with 14 bases between. The CDR3 spells CASSQGLSGYQETQYF. As DNA, the CDR3 is TGTGCCAGCAGCCAGGGCCTTAGCGGATACCAAGAGACCCAGTACTTC.

This clone was detected only a few times. The chain carries TRBV11-2 and TRBJ2-7; D may be TRBD2 (6 bases). Between the trimmed V and J ends, which lost 5 bases and 2 bases, there was a span of 13 bases. The CDR3 is made up of 14 amino acids. CDR1 and CDR2 from the germline V gene are SGHAT and FQNNGV. CDR3 coding DNA: TGTGCCAGCAGCCTAGCTGCGGGGCCCTACGAGCAGTACGTC. It specifies CASSLAAGPYEQYV.

CDR3 amino acids: CASSLVAGPDTQYF. The CDR3 nucleotides are TGCGCCAGCAGCTTGGTCGCAGGACCAGATACGCAGTATTTT. The V and J genes are TRBV5-1 and TRBJ2-3; D remains unclear. This CDR3 spans 14 amino acids. Per germline, CDR1 SGHRS and CDR2 YFSETQ. Deletions cut 0 bases from V and 4 bases from J, with 9 bases between.

This chain joins TRBV5-4 and TRBJ2-1; D gene ambiguous. Trimming cost V 2 bases and J 12 bases, with 18 bases left between them. The CDR3 is made up of 14 amino acids. Germline CDR1 and CDR2: SGHNT and YYREEE (reference sequence). The CDR3 DNA reads TGTGCCAGCAGCTTTCGGTCAGAAGGGTCTGGGCAGTTCTTC. As protein: CASSFRSEGSGQFF. The whole variable domain, filled in from reference TRBV5-4 and TRBJ2-1, reads ETGVTQSPTHLIKTRGQQVTLRCSSQSGHNTVSWYQQALGQGPQFIFQYYREEENGRGNFPPRFSGLQFPNYSSELNVNALELDDSALYLCASSFRSEGSGQFFGPGTRLTVL.

Comment on this clone: In the same sample, other DNA sequences code for this CDR3. This chain uses TRBV5-6 with TRBJ2-4, with a tentative D call TRBD2 (6 bases). Germline-derived CDR1 and CDR2 are SGHDT and YYEEEE. The V end was cut by 4 bases, the J end by 7 bases, with 12 bases between. This CDR3 contains 13 residues. The CDR3 loop is CASSRPGGNIQYF. CDR3 nucleotides: TGTGCCAGCAGCCGGCCAGGAGGGAACATTCAGTACTTC. The complete variable domain, with remaining parts taken from reference TRBV5-6 and TRBJ2-4, reads DAGVTQSPTHLIKTRGQQVTLRCSPKSGHDTVSWYQQALGQGPQFIFQYYEEEERQRGNFPDRFSGHQFPNYSSELNVNALLLGDSALYLCASSRPGGNIQYFGAGTRLSVL.

The gene calls are TRBV2 and TRBJ2-2; possible D gene TRBD1, 6 bases. This CDR3 spans 13 amino acids. The V end was cut by 4 bases, the J end by 6 bases, with 9 bases between. The germline V gene encodes CDR1 SNHLY and CDR2 FYNNEI. The CDR3 sequence: CASSGGPPGELFF. The CDR3 DNA reads as TGTGCCAGCAGTGGGGGGCCCCCCGGGGAGCTGTTTTTT.

CDR3 region: CASSYLETQYF. The CDR3 DNA reads TGTGCCAGCAGTTATCTGGAGACCCAGTACTTC. The chain employs TRBV6-6 and TRBJ2-5; D unclear. The germline CDR1 and CDR2 sequences are MNHNY and SVGAGI (reference sequence). Trimming left V 3 bases short and J 5 bases short, with 4 bases between. The CDR3 totals 11 residues.

The V gene is TRBV7-9, the J gene TRBJ2-5; 7 nucleotides line up with TRBD1. The CDR3 length is 14 residues. With 8 bases clipped from V and 5 bases from J, the junction kept 11 bases outside the gene matches. Per germline, CDR1 SEHNR and CDR2 FQNEAQ (reference sequence). CDR3 loop: CASSRKGAQETQYF. In DNA, the CDR3 is TGTGCCAGCTCGCGGAAGGGGGCCCAGGAGACCCAGTACTTC. The complete variable domain, with remaining parts taken from reference TRBV7-9 and TRBJ2-5, reads DTGVSQNPRHKITKRGQNVTFRCDPISEHNRLYWYRQTLGQGPEFLTYFQNEAQLEKSRLLSDRFSAERPKGSFSTLEIQRTEQGDSAMYLCASSRKGAQETQYFGPGTRLLVL.

J is TRBJ2-5 and V is TRBV21-1. TRBV21-1 is described as a pseudogene. The CDR3 totals 12 residues. The chain's CDR3 is CASSRTQETQYF. CDR3 in DNA: TGTGCCAGCAGCAGAACCCAAGAGACCCAGTACTTC.

The chain has TRBV7-8 and TRBJ2-7; 8 bases are shared with TRBD2. The CDR3 totals 17 residues. Trimming at V came to 0 bases and at J to 3 bases, leaving 10 bases not matched to a gene. CDR1 and CDR2 (germline): SGHVS, FQNEAQ. The CDR3 nucleotides are TGTGCCAGCAGCTTAGCCGAATGGGGCGGGGGGCTCTACGAGCAGTACGTC. Translation: CASSLAEWGGGLYEQYV.

The chain is built from TRBV19 and TRBJ2-1, with a possible D match to TRBD2 (6 bases). The CDR3 length is 16 residues. V was pared by 3 bases and J by 3 bases, with 15 bases between. Germline lookup yields CDR1 LNHDA and CDR2 SQIVND (reference sequence). In DNA form, the CDR3 reads TGTGCCAGTAGTATGGGCGGGAACGTCCTCTACAATGAGCAGTTCTTC. Its protein is CASSMGGNVLYNEQFF.

The rearrangement joins TRBV6-7 to TRBJ2-1; 11 nucleotides align to TRBD2. TRBV6-7 is noted as an ORF with a role that remains uncertain. The CDR3 covers 16 residues. Germline trimming cut 4 bases from V and 10 bases from J; bases unmatched to any gene: 12. In DNA, the CDR3 is TGTGCCAGCAGTTTACGTAGCGGGAGGGCCCACGGGGAGCAGTTCTTC. Its translation is CASSLRSGRAHGEQFF.